These 30 T cell receptor beta chains originate from one sample sequenced in a study of cytomegalovirus exposure and HLA in healthy donors. PCR primers comprised 60 Vbeta and 13 Jbeta primers. The protocol was immunoSEQ multiplex PCR, while the TCRdb copy is restricted to in-frame clones and leaves out a portion. The sample yields approximately 170,000 clones, roughly 83% seen once. The sample comprised PBMCs. These receptors all stem from a boy aged 2 to 10 in good health and CMV-seronegative.

As concerns this clone: The same CDR3 is also encoded by other DNA sequences in this sample. The chain carries TRBV5-1 and TRBJ2-7, with D perhaps matching TRBD2 (6 bases). Trimming took off 4 bases at V and 0 bases at J, with 11 bases between the two ends. The CDR3 totals 14 residues. The germline CDR1 and CDR2 sequences are SGHRS and YFSETQ. The CDR3 is CASSLTGDSYEQYF. Here the CDR3 DNA reads TGCGCCAGCAGCCTAACGGGGGACTCCTACGAGCAGTACTTC.

The chain recombines TRBV7-3 with TRBJ2-2; 8 nucleotides align to TRBD2. With 5 bases clipped from V and 6 bases from J, the junction kept 8 bases outside the gene matches. Germline values: CDR1 SGHTA, CDR2 FQGTGA. This CDR3 is 15 amino acids long. CDR3: CASSPLGLGAGELFF. Written as DNA, the CDR3 is TGTGCCAGCAGCCCACTGGGACTAGGAGCCGGGGAGCTGTTTTTT. Together with reference TRBV7-3 and TRBJ2-2, the CDR3 gives the full variable domain: GAGVSQTPSNKVTEKGKYVELRCDPISGHTALYWYRQSLGQGPEFLIYFQGTGAADDSGLPNDRFFAVRPEGSVSTLKIQRTERGDSAVYLCASSPLGLGAGELFFGEGSRLTVL.

This sequence joins TRBV4-3 and TRBJ1-1, with D uncertain. CDR3 length: 13 amino acids. CDR1 and CDR2 (germline): LGHNA, YSLEER. V was clipped by 4 bases and J by 2 bases, with 8 bases between them. CDR3 sequence reads: CASSLAINTEAFF. The CDR3 coding sequence is TGCGCCAGCAGCCTGGCAATAAACACTGAAGCTTTCTTT.

The chain uses TRBV11-2 and TRBJ1-3, with D possibly TRBD1 on 5 matching bases. The length of the CDR3 is 13 residues. The V end lost 4 bases, the J end lost 4 bases, and 8 bases lay between the germline ends. The germline V gene encodes CDR1 SGHAT and CDR2 FQNNGV. The CDR3 DNA is TGTGCCAGCAGCTACAACAGGGGAAACACCATATATTTT. Protein product: CASSYNRGNTIYF.

The J gene is TRBJ1-4, the V gene TRBV19; the D is unclear. Trimming cost V 4 bases and J 0 bases, with 9 bases left between them. Germline assignment: CDR1 LNHDA and CDR2 SQIVND (reference sequence). CDR3 length: 15 residues. The CDR3 region has the DNA TGTGCCAGTAGTACCAGAGCGGCAACTAATGAAAAACTGTTTTTT. Protein product: CASSTRAATNEKLFF.

The V and J genes are TRBV28 and TRBJ1-5, with D perhaps TRBD1 (5 bases). The CDR3 totals 13 residues. CDR1 MDHEN and CDR2 SYDVKM come from the germline V gene. Between the trimmed V and J ends, which lost 4 bases and 5 bases, there was a span of 9 bases. In nucleotides, the CDR3 is TGTGCCAGCAGTTCAGGGTGGGATCAGCCCCAGCATTTT. Translating it yields CASSSGWDQPQHF. Full variable domain (outside the CDR3, taken from reference TRBV28 and TRBJ1-5): DVKVTQSSRYLVKRTGEKVFLECVQDMDHENMFWYRQDPGLGLRLIYFSYDVKMKEKGDIPEGYSVSREKKERFSLILESASTNQTSMYLCASSSGWDQPQHFGDGTRLSIL.

The V call is TRBV27, the J call TRBJ2-3, with 16 bases lining up with TRBD2. The CDR3 runs 20 residues. The V and J ends lost 7 bases and 5 bases, in that order; junction bases with no gene match: 18. Germline V gene sequence: CDR1 MNHEY, CDR2 SMNVEV (reference sequence). The CDR3 DNA is TGTGCCAGCACCTCCTCCGGGACTAGCGGGAGGGCCGTTAGAGAAGATACGCAGTATTTT. This sequence encodes CASTSSGTSGRAVREDTQYF.

CDR3 residues: CASSLGLPSIEAFF. DNA for the CDR3: TGTGCCAGCAGTCTCGGACTACCCTCCATTGAAGCTTTCTTT. The chain carries TRBV6-5 and TRBJ1-1; D not certain. The CDR3 has 14 residues. Germline V gene lookup returns CDR1 MNHEY and CDR2 SVGAGI. The germline V and J ends were trimmed by 5 bases and 7 bases, with 17 bases remaining between them.

There are a few counts of this clone. The chain links TRBV15 to TRBJ2-2, with unresolved D. The CDR3 has 13 residues. Deletions cut 5 bases from V and 5 bases from J, with 9 bases between. Germline CDR1 LNHNV, CDR2 YYDKDF (reference sequence). The CDR3 bases are TGTGCCACCAGCGAACAAAGAACCGGGGAGCTGTTTTTT. It codes for CATSEQRTGELFF. The full variable domain, with the rest looked up from reference TRBV15 and TRBJ2-2, is DAMVIQNPRYQVTQFGKPVTLSCSQTLNHNVMYWYQQKSSQAPKLLFHYYDKDFNNEADTPDNFQSRRPNTSFCFLDIRSPGLGDTAMYLCATSEQRTGELFFGEGSRLTVL.

The V call is TRBV9, the J call TRBJ1-3; the D is unclear. V lost 4 bases and J lost 0, with 14 bases in between. The CDR3 sequence is 16 residues long. CDR1 is SGDLS and CDR2 is YYNGEE in the germline V gene. The CDR3 DNA reads TGTGCCAGCAGCCCTGTGCGGGATCTCTCTGGAAACACCATATATTTT. Translation gives CASSPVRDLSGNTIYF. The whole variable domain, filled in from reference TRBV9 and TRBJ1-3, reads DSGVTQTPKHLITATGQRVTLRCSPRSGDLSVYWYQQSLDQGLQFLIQYYNGEERAKGNILERFSAQQFPDLHSELNLSSLELGDSALYFCASSPVRDLSGNTIYFGEGSWLTVV.

V and J are TRBV11-2 and TRBJ2-7, with 12 bases identical to TRBD1. The CDR3 covers 19 residues. J gave up 5 bases and V 4 bases, and 18 bases lay outside the gene matches. Germline V gene lookup returns CDR1 SGHAT and CDR2 FQNNGV. The CDR3 here is CASSSLSLKPGQGAHEQYF. CDR3 nucleotide sequence: TGTGCCAGCAGCTCCCTCTCCCTTAAACCGGGACAGGGGGCCCACGAGCAGTACTTC.

The gene calls are TRBV6-4 and TRBJ1-5; a weak D match, TRBD1 (5 bases). Trimming removed 8 bases at V and 6 bases at J, with 17 bases between. Per the germline V gene, CDR1 is MRHNA and CDR2 is SNTAGT. This CDR3 is built from 14 residues. CDR3 sequence (DNA): TGTGCCAGCGGGGCGGGACTTTTCGGTCAGCCCCAGCATTTT. Translated, it gives CASGAGLFGQPQHF.

The chain carries TRBV6-1 and TRBJ2-7; TRBD2 is a possible D gene (5 bases). The V and J ends lost 0 bases and 10 bases respectively, with 22 bases between them. This CDR3 region has 16 residues. The germline V gene has CDR1 MNHNS and CDR2 SASEGT. CDR3 amino acids: CASSEAVHGSGSKQYF. CDR3 bases: TGTGCCAGCAGTGAAGCGGTACATGGCTCGGGGAGTAAACAGTACTTC.

This clone was found a few times. The chain has TRBV28 and TRBJ1-4; D gene uncertain. The length of the CDR3 is 16 residues. Germline-derived CDR1 and CDR2 are MDHEN and SYDVKM. Trimming pared 6 bases from V and 0 bases from J, leaving 14 bases between. The CDR3 DNA follows: TGTGCCAGCAGCTCTGCTACGTCCTCAACTAATGAAAAACTGTTTTTT. This sequence encodes CASSSATSSTNEKLFF.

This clone appeared a few times. The chain links TRBV5-6 to TRBJ1-4; 9 positions agree with TRBD1. The CDR3 has 14 amino acids. Trimming at V came to 2 bases and at J to 7 bases, leaving 3 bases not matched to a gene. Germline lookup yields CDR1 SGHDT and CDR2 YYEEEE. The CDR3: CASSLGQGREKLFF. CDR3 in DNA: TGTGCCAGCAGCTTAGGACAGGGGCGTGAAAAACTGTTTTTT.

J is TRBJ1-5 and V is TRBV19; possibly TRBD1 for D (6 bases). This CDR3 has 15 residues. Trimming left V 5 bases short and J 4 bases short, with 15 bases between. From germline, CDR1 is LNHDA and CDR2 SQIVND (reference sequence). The chain's CDR3 is CASSLPTGPNQPQHF. The CDR3 DNA is TGTGCCAGTAGTCTCCCGACAGGACCAAATCAGCCCCAGCATTTT.

In its sample, this clone was seen once. The CDR3 loop reads CASSYSIQGRYGYTF. The CDR3 nucleotides read TGTGCCAGCAGTTACTCGATCCAGGGCCGGTATGGCTACACCTTC. This chain connects TRBV6-5 to TRBJ1-2, with D maybe TRBD1 (5 bases). Trimming removed 0 bases at V and 5 bases at J, with 13 bases between. Germline V gene lookup returns CDR1 MNHEY and CDR2 SVGAGI. The CDR3 runs to 15 residues.

The chain recombines TRBV5-1 with TRBJ2-3; weak D call: TRBD2 (5 bases). Trimming stripped 8 bases from V and 1 base from J, with 11 bases between. This CDR3 has 13 residues. Per the germline V gene, CDR1 is SGHRS and CDR2 is YFSETQ. CDR3 in amino acids: CASHGAGTDTQYF. Here the CDR3 DNA reads TGCGCCAGTCACGGAGCGGGCACAGATACGCAGTATTTT.

Remarks on this clone: A junction boundary mismatches the germline segment, possibly from a read error. V usage is TRBV4-1 and J usage is TRBJ2-4; TRBD2 agrees at 7 bases. This CDR3 is 16 amino acids long. From germline, CDR1 is MGHRA and CDR2 YSYEKL. The CDR3 sequence: CASSQDLGGGPNSQYF. The CDR3 bases are TGCGCCAGCAGCCAAGATTTGGGGGGAGGGCCTAACAGTCAGTACTTC.

Only one count was recorded for this clone. The genes are TRBV6-1 and TRBJ1-2; D might be TRBD1 (6 bases). CDR1 is MNHNS, CDR2 SASEGT, per germline. The CDR3 consists of 14 residues. Trimming stripped 4 bases from V and 5 bases from J, with 14 bases between. The CDR3 region is CASSGALDSYGYTF. The CDR3 region has the DNA TGTGCCAGCAGTGGGGCCTTGGACAGTTATGGCTACACCTTC.

V and J are TRBV7-9 and TRBJ2-5; 10 nucleotides line up with TRBD2. CDR3 length: 14 residues. Germline CDR1 SEHNR, CDR2 FQNEAQ (reference sequence). Trimming took 2 bases from V and 5 from J; bases not matched to a gene: 2. CDR3 residues: CASSLKAGGETQYF. The CDR3 bases are TGTGCCAGCAGCTTAAAAGCGGGGGGGGAGACCCAGTACTTC.

The CDR3 loop reads CASSLSGIETDTQYF. As DNA, the CDR3 is TGCGCCAGCAGCTTGAGCGGAATCGAAACAGATACGCAGTATTTT. The chain carries TRBV5-1 and TRBJ2-3; a possible D gene is TRBD2 (5 bases). Germline CDR1 reads SGHRS; CDR2 reads YFSETQ. The CDR3 is made up of 15 amino acids. The ends were cut back, 1 base at V and 3 bases at J, with 12 bases in the middle.

The chain is built from TRBV30 and TRBJ1-1; tentatively, D is TRBD1 (5 bases). The germline V and J ends were trimmed by 5 bases and 11 bases, with 21 bases remaining between them. CDR1 is GTSNPN and CDR2 is SVGIG in the germline V gene (reference sequence). The CDR3 is 13 amino acids. The CDR3 sequence is CAWGGTDSARAFF. The CDR3 coding sequence is TGTGCCTGGGGGGGGACTGACTCCGCGCGGGCTTTCTTT.

The V and J genes are TRBV5-1 and TRBJ2-5, with a weak D call TRBD1 (5 bases). The length of the CDR3 is 14 residues. Germline lookup yields CDR1 SGHRS and CDR2 YFSETQ. The V and J ends lost 0 bases and 2 bases respectively, with 8 bases between them. Here the CDR3 reads CASSLGTTQETQYF. The CDR3 DNA reads as TGCGCCAGCAGCTTGGGGACAACTCAAGAGACCCAGTACTTC.

The chain joins TRBV11-2 to TRBJ2-2, with TRBD2 as a possible D gene (6 bases). V was shortened by 10 bases and J by 1 base, with 10 bases between the two germline ends. Germline V lookup: CDR1 SGHAT, CDR2 FQNNGV. The CDR3 is 13 amino acids. CDR3 sequence reads: CATKAGNTGELFF. The CDR3 nucleotides read TGTGCCACCAAAGCGGGGAACACCGGGGAGCTGTTTTTT.

CDR3 region: CASSSGTGRDYGYTF. DNA for the CDR3: TGTGCCAGCAGCTCTGGGACAGGGCGCGACTATGGCTACACCTTC. V is TRBV5-4 and J is TRBJ1-2; 9 bases match TRBD1. Germline loops: CDR1 SGHNT, CDR2 YYREEE (reference sequence). J was trimmed by 3 bases and V by 3 bases; bases with no gene match: 6. This CDR3 is built from 15 residues.

In nucleotides, the CDR3 is TGTGCCAGCAGCTTAGATCACAGGGGTGGCGAGACCCAGTACTTC. Encoded protein: CASSLDHRGGETQYF. J is TRBJ2-5 and V is TRBV11-2, with 7 bases that match TRBD1. Germline V gene lookup returns CDR1 SGHAT and CDR2 FQNNGV. The CDR3 totals 15 residues. V dropped 0 bases and J dropped 5; count of bases not matched to a gene: 6.

CDR3 DNA: TGTGCCAGCAGCGTGACCGGGACTAGCGGATCAGATACGCAGTATTTT. Amino acids: CASSVTGTSGSDTQYF. The V and J genes are TRBV9 and TRBJ2-3, with 11 bases fitting TRBD2. The CDR3 spans 16 residues. The V and J ends lost 2 bases and 4 bases, in that order; junction bases with no gene match: 6. The germline V gene encodes CDR1 SGDLS and CDR2 YYNGEE.

The V gene is TRBV6-5, the J gene TRBJ2-1, with 11 bases identical to TRBD2. The ends lost 5 bases at V and 3 bases at J; junction bases unmatched: 3. Germline assignment: CDR1 MNHEY and CDR2 SVGAGI. The CDR3 extends over 15 amino acids. CDR3 sequence: CASSMTSGDYNEQFF. DNA for the CDR3: TGTGCCAGCAGTATGACTAGCGGGGACTACAATGAGCAGTTCTTC.

V and J are TRBV27 and TRBJ2-1, with 8 positions matching TRBD2. The CDR3 spans 17 residues. V lost 5 bases and J lost 6; bases outside the gene matches: 15. CDR1 is MNHEY, CDR2 SMNVEV, per germline (reference sequence). This CDR3 is CASSDLLAVKRGNEQFF. DNA for the CDR3: TGTGCCAGCAGTGATCTACTAGCGGTAAAGAGGGGCAATGAGCAGTTCTTC.